This T cell receptor beta chain was retrieved from a study of shared clonotypes between healthy human individuals. The V gene's germline CDR1 is LNHNV and CDR2 YYDKDF (reference sequence). V lost 0 bases and J 0 bases, leaving 12 bases between the germline ends. This CDR3 region has 17 residues. HIV-negative, healthy adults without recent acute infections or vaccinations were the donors. Sequencing was at deep level. Each subset's genomic DNA was shared equally among a number of immunoSEQ plates. Produced via immunoSEQ multiplex PCR; TCRdb's table is partial and in-frame only. The table lists 450,000 to 500,000 clones, 76% of them singletons.

Source material: PBMCs. The receptor was isolated from a woman between 40 and 55 years old in good health. Some clones in this sample may be carry-over from other donors' samples. V and J are TRBV15 and TRBJ2-1, with a tentative D call TRBD2 (5 bases). The CDR3 sequence is CATSRDQAGRSYNEQFF. The CDR3 nucleotides are TGTGCCACCAGCAGAGATCAGGCGGGCCGCTCCTACAATGAGCAGTTCTTC. Together with reference TRBV15 and TRBJ2-1, the CDR3 gives the full variable domain: DAMVIQNPRYQVTQFGKPVTLSCSQTLNHNVMYWYQQKSSQAPKLLFHYYDKDFNNEADTPDNFQSRRPNTSFCFLDIRSPGLGDTAMYLCATSRDQAGRSYNEQFFGPGTRLTVL.